This TCR beta chain came from a study of beta chain features in type 1 diabetes (dated by TCRdb to 2016 to 2019). The study in broad terms: Mean age, gender distribution, total cell number and subset yield did not differ between patients and healthy donors. Across all samples, some 99 million sorted cells were examined, and cell number per subset correlated strongly with RNA yield. Regulatory and stem cell-like memory subsets were obtained from only 8 patients and about 8 healthy donors, while naive and central memory subsets were obtained from all 30 or so donors. In the study, recently diagnosed type 1 diabetes patients and matched healthy donors were compared on the TCRB repertoires of their sorted circulating CD4+ T cell subsets. On the study overall, not on this receptor specifically: Only small numbers of individuals were included in the HLA sub-analyses, which left unresolved whether HLA type had any influence on TCRB rearrangement. The naive, central memory and regulatory TCRB repertoires appeared to resemble one another more closely among patients than among healthy donors. At VDJ recombination sites, type 1 diabetes patients had fewer insertions and more deleted nucleotides, which implies abnormalities in thymic rearrangement. In all four CD4+ subsets, TCRB CDR3 length was moderately but significantly shorter in type 1 diabetes patients. Shorter templates might be favored by PCR, yet because patient and control samples were amplified and corrected together, any such skew would affect both groups equally. Because cDNA was sequenced instead of genomic DNA, highly expressing activated cells could be over-represented, though the groups showed no difference in activation or CD3 levels.

The germline V gene supplies CDR1 SQVTM and CDR2 ANQGSEA. V is clipped by 5 bases and J by 6 bases, and the sequence between their germline boundaries is 20 bases long. From its cysteine to its phenylalanine, the CDR3 spans 15 amino acids. Only the CDR3 DNA is retained, 45 bases long and in frame from the first base. The entire amount of isolated RNA was reverse transcribed using the High Capacity cDNA Reverse Transcription Kit, so the sequenced TCRB transcripts were expressed ones. Naive, central memory and regulatory T cell samples underwent deep immunoSEQ sequencing, averaging roughly 3.5 million total reads per sample. Sorted cells were lysed in RLT buffer and RNA was extracted with DNase-treated RNeasy Micro or Mini kits, depending on cell number. To prevent cross-contamination, every cell subset was processed on its own, while patient and healthy donor samples were processed together. Using the immunoSEQ multiplex PCR, TCRB sequences were amplified from cDNA into 87-bp fragments spanning the CDR3 region. Sequencing of the amplicons was performed on the Illumina HiSeq platform. The study's own analysis went as follows. Synthetic template baselines were used to correct PCR bias computationally, reads within Hamming distance 2 were collapsed, and singletons that could not be merged were discarded. By aligning reads against IMGT, V, D and J genes, CDR3 length, and insertions or deletions at six rearrangement sites were assigned. Clonotype counts were normalized to sorted cell number within each subset before computing true diversity and Gini coefficients with the tcR R package. The overlap coefficient, calculated on TCRB nucleotide sequences, was used to quantify repertoire sharing. As a proxy for the pre-selection repertoire, out-of-frame TCRB sequences from naive cells were analyzed. Here the immuneACCESS table is served through TCRdb, limited to in-frame sequences with V and J called. Missing clones are a known gap in these copies; in checked studies unresolved V genes cover under half, and the rest lacks a known reason. The V and J calls and clone size are taken from that table; D and trimming were inferred from the DNA. This sample comprises about 260,000 clones, 68% of them detected only once. Clones ranked in the top ten supply about 0.05% of the sample.

A single peripheral blood draw of approximately 110 mL on average was collected from each donor into heparinised tubes. Using a panel that included CD45RO, CCR7, CD25, CD127, CD95 and CD27, naive, central memory, regulatory and stem cell-like memory CD4+ T cells were sorted on a BD FACSAria II. Every sorted population had a purity above 95%. PBMCs were isolated immediately by Lymphoprep density gradient centrifugation and stained directly without culture. So that batch effects would be minimized, each experiment stained and sorted samples in pairs, pairing one healthy donor with one patient. About this clone: Its specific antigen is unknown. Qualities for individual bases were not recorded, and no much larger clone is one base off.

The sample comprised naive CD4+ T cells from blood. The cell subset or site label on this specimen signifies: true naive CD4+ T cells. The rearrangement combines TRBV29-1 with TRBJ2-1; 7 matching bases give a weak D call of TRBD2. The receptor was isolated from a man aged 25-45 years in good health. Read as DNA, the sequence is TGCAGCGTTACGAAAGGACTAGGGGGACTCAATGAGCAGTTCTTC. Its coded protein is CSVTKGLGGLNEQFF.